This paragraph reports one T cell receptor beta chain. What it binds is unknown. Other nucleotide sequences in the sample specify the same CDR3. Only CD45RO-negative cells positively selected for CCR7 counted as naive CD8 cells, so terminally differentiated effector memory CD45RA+ cells were excluded. All donors qualified as healthy HIV-negative adults and had experienced no recent acute infections or vaccinations. These data are taken from a study of shared clonotypes between healthy human individuals. As for the study in general: Those who served as donors were a couple of women and a few men between the ages of 18 and 49. Points from the study as a whole: Expectations were that clonotype sharing among donors would be affected by sequencing depth. Blood was the sole source, and tissue repertoires probably differ.

Profiling relied on immunoSEQ multiplex PCR, and the TCRdb table lists in-frame clones only, not all of them. Of hundreds of thousands of clones in the sample, 95% to 96% are singletons; the top ten hold about 0.12%. CDR3 length: 12 residues. The germline V gene has CDR1 SGHNT and CDR2 YYREEE (reference sequence). Trimming removed 0 bases from V and 6 bases from J, with 5 bases in between. The source is a young woman in good health. The gene calls are TRBV5-4 and TRBJ2-3; no clear D gene. Sequenced: naive CD8+ T cells sorted from blood. CDR3 nucleotide sequence: TGTGCCAGCAGCTTGGTGAGCGATACGCAGTATTTT. This sequence encodes CASSLVSDTQYF.